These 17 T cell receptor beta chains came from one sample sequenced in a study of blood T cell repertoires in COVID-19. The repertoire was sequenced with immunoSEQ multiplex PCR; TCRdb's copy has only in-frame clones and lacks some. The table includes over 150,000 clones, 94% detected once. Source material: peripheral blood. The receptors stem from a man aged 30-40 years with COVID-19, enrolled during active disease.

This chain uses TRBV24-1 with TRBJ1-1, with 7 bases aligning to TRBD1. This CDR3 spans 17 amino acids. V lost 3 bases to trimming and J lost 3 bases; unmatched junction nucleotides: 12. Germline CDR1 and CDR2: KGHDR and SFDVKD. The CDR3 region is CATSDDWDSRGYTEAFF. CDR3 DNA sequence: TGTGCCACCAGTGATGATTGGGACAGTCGGGGTTACACTGAAGCTTTCTTT.

CDR3 nucleotide sequence: TGTGCCAGCAGTCGACTTAACCAAGCTAGCGGGGGTGGCAATGAGCAGTTCTTC. It specifies CASSRLNQASGGGNEQFF. The V gene is TRBV28, the J gene TRBJ2-1; 10 bases match TRBD2. Looked up from germline, CDR1 is MDHEN and CDR2 is SYDVKM. This CDR3 is 18 amino acids long. Unmatched junction bases numbered 16, after V lost 5 bases and J lost 6 bases.

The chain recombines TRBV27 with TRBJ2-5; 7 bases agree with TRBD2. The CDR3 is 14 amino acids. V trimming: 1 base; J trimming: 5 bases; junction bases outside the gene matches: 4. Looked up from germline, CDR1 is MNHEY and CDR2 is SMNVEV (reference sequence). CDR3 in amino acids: CASSLFGEGETQYF. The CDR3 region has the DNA TGTGCCAGCAGTTTATTCGGGGAGGGGGAGACCCAGTACTTC.

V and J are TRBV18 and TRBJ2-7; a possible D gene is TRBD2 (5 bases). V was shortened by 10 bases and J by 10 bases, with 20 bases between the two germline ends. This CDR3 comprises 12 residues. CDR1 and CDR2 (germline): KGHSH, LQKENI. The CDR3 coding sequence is TGTGCCACCGACCAAGGAGGAGGACTTCAGTACTTC. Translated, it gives CATDQGGGLQYF.

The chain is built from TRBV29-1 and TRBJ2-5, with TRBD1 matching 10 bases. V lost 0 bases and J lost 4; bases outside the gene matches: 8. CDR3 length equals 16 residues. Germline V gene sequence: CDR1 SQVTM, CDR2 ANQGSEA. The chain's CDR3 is CSVEDQDRGGGETQYF. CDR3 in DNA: TGCAGCGTTGAAGATCAGGACAGGGGGGGAGGAGAGACCCAGTACTTC.

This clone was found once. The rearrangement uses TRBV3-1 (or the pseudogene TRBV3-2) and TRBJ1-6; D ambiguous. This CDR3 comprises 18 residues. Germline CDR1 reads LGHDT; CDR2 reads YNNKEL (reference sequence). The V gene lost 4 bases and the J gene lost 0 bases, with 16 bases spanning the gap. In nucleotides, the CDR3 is TGTGCCAGCAGCCGGGTACGGACGGGGAGCTCCTATAATTCACCCCTCCACTTT. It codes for CASSRVRTGSSYNSPLHF.

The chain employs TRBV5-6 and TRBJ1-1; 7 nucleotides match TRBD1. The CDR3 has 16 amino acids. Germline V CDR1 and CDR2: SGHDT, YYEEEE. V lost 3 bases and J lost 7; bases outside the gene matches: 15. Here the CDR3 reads CASSWRGLTGPSEAFF. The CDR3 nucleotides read TGTGCCAGCAGCTGGAGGGGGCTGACAGGGCCGAGTGAAGCTTTCTTT.

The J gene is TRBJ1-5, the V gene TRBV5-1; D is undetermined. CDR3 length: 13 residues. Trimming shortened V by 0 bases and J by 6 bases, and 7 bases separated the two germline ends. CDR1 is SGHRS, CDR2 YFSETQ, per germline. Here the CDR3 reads CASSLVPGQPQHF. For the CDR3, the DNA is TGCGCCAGCAGCTTGGTTCCGGGTCAGCCCCAGCATTTT.

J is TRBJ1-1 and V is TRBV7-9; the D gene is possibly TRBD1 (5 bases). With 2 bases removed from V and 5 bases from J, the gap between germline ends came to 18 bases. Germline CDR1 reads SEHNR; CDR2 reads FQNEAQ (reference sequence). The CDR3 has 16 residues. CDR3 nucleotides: TGTGCCAGCAGCTTAACAGCGCGCGGGGCTGGGACTGAAGCTTTCTTT. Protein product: CASSLTARGAGTEAFF.

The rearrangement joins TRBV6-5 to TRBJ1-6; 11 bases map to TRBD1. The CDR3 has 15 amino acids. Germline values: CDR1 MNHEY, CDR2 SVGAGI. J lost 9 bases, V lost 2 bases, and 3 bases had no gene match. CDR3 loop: CASSYTGTGGSPLHF. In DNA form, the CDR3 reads TGTGCCAGCAGTTACACCGGGACAGGGGGTTCACCCCTCCACTTT.

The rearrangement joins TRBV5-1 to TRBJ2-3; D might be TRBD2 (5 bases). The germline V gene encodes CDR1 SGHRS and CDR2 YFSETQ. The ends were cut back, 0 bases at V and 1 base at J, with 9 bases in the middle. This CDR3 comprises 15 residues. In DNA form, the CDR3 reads TGCGCCAGCAGCTTGGAATGGGGAGGCACAGATACGCAGTATTTT. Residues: CASSLEWGGTDTQYF.

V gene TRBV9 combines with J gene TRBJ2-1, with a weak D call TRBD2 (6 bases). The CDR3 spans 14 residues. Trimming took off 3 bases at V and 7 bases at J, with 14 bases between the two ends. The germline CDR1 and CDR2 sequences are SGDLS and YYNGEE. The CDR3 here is CASSARTMPNEQFF. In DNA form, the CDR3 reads TGTGCCAGCAGCGCCCGGACTATGCCAAATGAGCAGTTCTTC.

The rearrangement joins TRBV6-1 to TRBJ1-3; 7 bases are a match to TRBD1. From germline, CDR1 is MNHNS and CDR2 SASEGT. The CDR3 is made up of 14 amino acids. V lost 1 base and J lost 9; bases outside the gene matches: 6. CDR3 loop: CASSEVRGLGTIYF. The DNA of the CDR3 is TGTGCCAGCAGTGAAGTGAGGGGGCTCGGCACCATATATTTT.

This chain's CDR3 is CASSLRTGKTGELFF. The CDR3 nucleotides are TGTGCCAGCAGTCTACGGACAGGGAAAACCGGGGAGCTGTTTTTT. J is TRBJ2-2 and V is TRBV27; 8 bases fit TRBD1. V lost 5 bases, J lost 5 bases, and 7 bases stayed unmatched. Germline V CDR1 and CDR2: MNHEY, SMNVEV (reference sequence). This CDR3 spans 15 amino acids.

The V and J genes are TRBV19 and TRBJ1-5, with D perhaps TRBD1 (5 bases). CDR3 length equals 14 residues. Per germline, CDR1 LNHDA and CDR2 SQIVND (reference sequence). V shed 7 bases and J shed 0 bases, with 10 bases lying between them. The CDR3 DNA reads TGTGCCAGTAAGGTTAGGGGTAGCAATCAGCCCCAGCATTTT. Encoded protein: CASKVRGSNQPQHF.

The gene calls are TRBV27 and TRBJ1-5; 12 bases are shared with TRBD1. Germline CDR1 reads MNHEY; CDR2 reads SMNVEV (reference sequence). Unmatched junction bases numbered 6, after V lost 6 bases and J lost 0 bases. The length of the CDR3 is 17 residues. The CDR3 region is CASRTGTGGHSNQPQHF. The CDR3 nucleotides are TGTGCCAGCAGGACCGGGACAGGGGGCCATAGCAATCAGCCCCAGCATTTT.

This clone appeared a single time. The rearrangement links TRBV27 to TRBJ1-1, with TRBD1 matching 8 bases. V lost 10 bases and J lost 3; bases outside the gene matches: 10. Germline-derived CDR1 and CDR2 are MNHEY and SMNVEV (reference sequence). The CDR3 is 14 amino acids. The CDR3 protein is CATQRSRGHTEAFF. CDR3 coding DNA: TGTGCCACCCAGCGAAGCAGGGGGCACACTGAAGCTTTCTTT.